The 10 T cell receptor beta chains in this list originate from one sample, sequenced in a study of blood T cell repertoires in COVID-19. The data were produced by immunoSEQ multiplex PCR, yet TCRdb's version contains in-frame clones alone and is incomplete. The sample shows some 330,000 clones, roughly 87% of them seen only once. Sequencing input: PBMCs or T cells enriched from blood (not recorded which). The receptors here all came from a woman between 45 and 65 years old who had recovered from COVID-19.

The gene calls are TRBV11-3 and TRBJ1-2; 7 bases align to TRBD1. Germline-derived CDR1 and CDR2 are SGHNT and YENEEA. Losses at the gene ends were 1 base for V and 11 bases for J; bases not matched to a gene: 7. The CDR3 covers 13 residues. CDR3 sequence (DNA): TGTGCCAGCAGCTTAGGCACAGGGGCCTCTTACACCTTC. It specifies CASSLGTGASYTF.

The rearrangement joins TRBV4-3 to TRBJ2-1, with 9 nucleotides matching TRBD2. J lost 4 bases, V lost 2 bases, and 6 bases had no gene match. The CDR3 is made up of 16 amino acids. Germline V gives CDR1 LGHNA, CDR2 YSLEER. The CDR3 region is CASSQILAGPYNEQFF. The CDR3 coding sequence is TGCGCCAGCAGCCAAATACTAGCGGGCCCGTACAATGAGCAGTTCTTC.

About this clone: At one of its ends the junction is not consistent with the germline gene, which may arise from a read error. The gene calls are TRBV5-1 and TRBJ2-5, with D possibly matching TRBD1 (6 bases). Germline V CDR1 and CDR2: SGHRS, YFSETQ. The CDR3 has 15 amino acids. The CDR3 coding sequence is TGCACCAGCAGCCGGTCGACAGGCCTCCGAGAGACCCAGTACTTC. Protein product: CTSSRSTGLRETQYF.

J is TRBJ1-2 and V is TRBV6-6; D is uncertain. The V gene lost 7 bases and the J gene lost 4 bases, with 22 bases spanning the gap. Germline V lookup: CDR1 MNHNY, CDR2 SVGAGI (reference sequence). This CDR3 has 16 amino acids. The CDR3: CASIRRWQDSIYGYTF. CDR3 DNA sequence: TGTGCCAGCATAAGAAGGTGGCAGGATTCAATCTATGGCTACACCTTC.

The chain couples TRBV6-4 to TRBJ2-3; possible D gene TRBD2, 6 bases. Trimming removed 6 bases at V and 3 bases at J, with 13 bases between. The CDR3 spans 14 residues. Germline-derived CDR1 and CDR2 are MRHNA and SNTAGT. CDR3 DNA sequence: TGTGCCAGCAGAGAGGGGAGGTCGACAGATACGCAGTATTTT. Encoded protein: CASREGRSTDTQYF.

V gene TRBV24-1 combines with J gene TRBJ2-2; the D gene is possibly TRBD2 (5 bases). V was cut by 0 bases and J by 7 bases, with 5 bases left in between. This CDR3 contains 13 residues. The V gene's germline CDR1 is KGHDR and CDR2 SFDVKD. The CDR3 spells CATSDLEGGELFF. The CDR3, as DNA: TGTGCCACCAGTGATTTGGAGGGCGGGGAGCTGTTTTTT.

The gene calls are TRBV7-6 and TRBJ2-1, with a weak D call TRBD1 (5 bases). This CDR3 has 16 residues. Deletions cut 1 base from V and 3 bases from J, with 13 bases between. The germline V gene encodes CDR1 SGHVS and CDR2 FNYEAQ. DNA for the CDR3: TGTGCCAGCAGCTTAGGGCCGAGAGACAGCTACAATGAGCAGTTCTTC. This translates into CASSLGPRDSYNEQFF.

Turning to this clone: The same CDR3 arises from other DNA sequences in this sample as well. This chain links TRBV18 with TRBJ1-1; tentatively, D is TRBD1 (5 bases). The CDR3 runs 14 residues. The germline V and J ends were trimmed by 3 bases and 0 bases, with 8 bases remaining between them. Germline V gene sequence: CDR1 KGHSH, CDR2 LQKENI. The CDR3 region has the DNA TGTGCCAGCTCACCCCAGGGAATGAACACTGAAGCTTTCTTT. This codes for CASSPQGMNTEAFF.

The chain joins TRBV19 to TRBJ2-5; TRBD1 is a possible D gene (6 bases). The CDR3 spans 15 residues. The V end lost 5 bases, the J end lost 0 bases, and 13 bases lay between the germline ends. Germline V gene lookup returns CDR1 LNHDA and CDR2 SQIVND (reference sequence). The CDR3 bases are TGTGCCAGTAGTGAACAGGGTTTATACCAAGAGACCCAGTACTTC. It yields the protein CASSEQGLYQETQYF.

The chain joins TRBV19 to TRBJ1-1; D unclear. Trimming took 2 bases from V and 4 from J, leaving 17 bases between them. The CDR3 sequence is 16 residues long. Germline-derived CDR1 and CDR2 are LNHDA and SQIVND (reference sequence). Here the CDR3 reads CASSIWAPTLSTEAFF. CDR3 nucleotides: TGTGCCAGTAGTATATGGGCCCCGACCTTAAGCACTGAAGCTTTCTTT. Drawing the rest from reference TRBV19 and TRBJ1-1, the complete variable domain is DGGITQSPKYLFRKEGQNVTLSCEQNLNHDAMYWYRQDPGQGLRLIYYSQIVNDFQKGDIAEGYSVSREKKESFPLTVTSAQKNPTAFYLCASSIWAPTLSTEAFFGQGTRLTVV.